These 30 T cell receptor beta chains originate from one sample sequenced in a study of T cell changes during pregnancy in multiple sclerosis. Profiling relied on immunoSEQ multiplex PCR, and the TCRdb table lists in-frame clones only, not all of them. Of some 100,000 clones listed, approximately 92% are singletons. Material: peripheral blood, obtained in the second trimester of pregnancy. These receptors were collected from a female donor with multiple sclerosis, enrolled in a pregnancy study.

The chain joins TRBV5-4 to TRBJ2-5; D may be TRBD1 (5 bases). Trimming stripped 4 bases from V and 5 bases from J, with 15 bases between. Germline V gene lookup returns CDR1 SGHNT and CDR2 YYREEE (reference sequence). The CDR3 sequence is 14 residues long. In nucleotides, the CDR3 is TGTGCCAGCAGCCGCGAACAGGTCGGCGAGACCCAGTACTTC. Its protein product is CASSREQVGETQYF.

This clone occurred once. The chain couples TRBV10-3 to TRBJ2-3; D might be TRBD1 (6 bases). CDR3 length: 14 amino acids. V was cut by 10 bases and J by 2 bases, with 16 bases left in between. Germline V gene lookup returns CDR1 ENHRY and CDR2 SYGVKD. The CDR3 DNA reads TGTGCCACCGGTTTGGGACAATCCACAGATACGCAGTATTTT. Encoded protein: CATGLGQSTDTQYF.

The rearrangement uses TRBV6-1 and TRBJ2-3, with 9 bases fitting TRBD1. The CDR3 runs to 15 residues. Trimming took 4 bases from V and 7 from J; bases not matched to a gene: 9. Germline assignment: CDR1 MNHNS and CDR2 SASEGT. CDR3 loop: CASSGGQGTSYTQYF. The CDR3 bases are TGTGCCAGCAGTGGCGGACAGGGGACGAGTTATACGCAGTATTTT.

The J gene is TRBJ1-3, the V gene TRBV2; D ambiguous. Trimming left V 4 bases short and J 0 bases short, with 7 bases between. CDR3 length equals 14 residues. Germline lookup yields CDR1 SNHLY and CDR2 FYNNEI. This CDR3 reads CASSVRSSGNTIYF. The CDR3 nucleotides are TGTGCCAGCAGTGTCCGGAGCTCTGGAAACACCATATATTTT.

This clone was seen once. CDR3 sequence (DNA): TGTGCCAGCAGCCAAGATGGGGGGGATGGCTACACCTTC. Encoded protein: CASSQDGGDGYTF. The chain joins TRBV4-2 to TRBJ1-2, with D perhaps TRBD1 (5 bases). CDR1 and CDR2 (germline): LGHNA, YNFKEQ. The length of the CDR3 is 13 residues. Trimming pared 0 bases from V and 6 bases from J, leaving 8 bases between.

This clone was detected once. The V gene is TRBV9, the J gene TRBJ1-2, with no clear D. The CDR3 sequence is 13 residues long. Trimming left V 0 bases short and J 8 bases short, with 11 bases between. Germline V CDR1 and CDR2: SGDLS, YYNGEE. The CDR3 here is CASSVGPSAGYTF. The DNA of the CDR3 is TGTGCCAGCAGCGTAGGACCTAGCGCGGGCTACACCTTC.

The chain links TRBV6-6 to TRBJ2-5; 8 nucleotides agree with TRBD1. The V segment lost 6 bases and the J segment 5 bases; nucleotides outside the gene matches: 5. CDR3 length: 13 amino acids. Germline loops: CDR1 MNHNY, CDR2 SVGAGI (reference sequence). CDR3 coding DNA: TGTGCCAGCAGAGGACAGGGTGGGGAGACCCAGTACTTC. This sequence encodes CASRGQGGETQYF.

J is TRBJ1-2 and V is TRBV19; 8 bases agree with TRBD1. J gave up 3 bases and V 7 bases, and 7 bases lay outside the gene matches. The CDR3 length is 14 residues. CDR1 is LNHDA and CDR2 is SQIVND in the germline V gene (reference sequence). In DNA, the CDR3 is TGTGCCAGTACCCTGACAGGGGAGGACTATGGCTACACCTTC. Its protein product is CASTLTGEDYGYTF.

V usage is TRBV7-9 and J usage is TRBJ1-2, with 8 bases lining up with TRBD1. The CDR3 loop spans 15 amino acids. In germline, CDR1 is SEHNR, CDR2 FQNEAQ (reference sequence). Trimming took 3 bases from V and 5 from J; bases not matched to a gene: 8. DNA of the CDR3: TGTGCCAGCAGCTTTCCAGGGGGCGCGGGGTATGGCTACACCTTC. This sequence encodes CASSFPGGAGYGYTF.

J is TRBJ1-2 and V is TRBV9, with TRBD1 matching over 12 bases. The V gene end was trimmed by 3 bases and the J gene end by 7 bases; junction bases not matched to a gene: 7. Germline CDR1 reads SGDLS; CDR2 reads YYNGEE. The CDR3 spans 15 residues. CDR3 loop: CASSAPGQGAFGYTF. As DNA, the CDR3 is TGTGCCAGCAGCGCACCGGGACAGGGGGCTTTTGGCTACACCTTC.

J is TRBJ1-1 and V is TRBV25-1, with D tentatively TRBD1 (5 bases). This CDR3 is built from 15 residues. V was shortened by 6 bases and J by 3 bases, with 17 bases between the two germline ends. Per germline, CDR1 MGHDK and CDR2 SYGVNS. The DNA for the CDR3 is TGTGCCAGCAGCCCCGACCGCTCGGGGGACACTGAAGCTTTCTTT. This codes for CASSPDRSGDTEAFF.

The sample holds a few counts of this clone. This chain links TRBV5-1 with TRBJ1-1; D is ambiguous. V was clipped by 2 bases and J by 1 base, with 6 bases between them. This CDR3 region has 13 residues. CDR1 is SGHRS and CDR2 is YFSETQ in the germline V gene. The CDR3 sequence: CASSFEGNTEAFF. DNA for the CDR3: TGCGCCAGCAGCTTTGAGGGGAACACTGAAGCTTTCTTT.

This clone was observed a few times. The chain carries TRBV6-1 and TRBJ2-7, with TRBD2 identical over 8 bases. CDR3 length: 16 residues. Trimming took 3 bases from V and 2 from J; bases not matched to a gene: 9. The germline gives CDR1 MNHNS, CDR2 SASEGT. The CDR3 is CASSDVIAGTTYEQYF. In nucleotides, the CDR3 is TGTGCCAGCAGTGACGTAATAGCGGGAACCACCTACGAGCAGTACTTC.

This clone was picked up one time. This chain uses TRBV6-1 with TRBJ2-3, with TRBD2 identical over 9 bases. The V segment lost 2 bases and the J segment 4 bases; nucleotides outside the gene matches: 4. Germline loops: CDR1 MNHNS, CDR2 SASEGT. The CDR3 is made up of 15 amino acids. The CDR3 spells CASSELAGYPDTQYF. In nucleotides, the CDR3 is TGTGCCAGCAGTGAACTAGCGGGATATCCAGATACGCAGTATTTT.

The V call is TRBV6-5, the J call TRBJ1-1; 8 bases fit TRBD1. The CDR3 has 16 residues. V was pared by 2 bases and J by 1 base, with 6 bases of the junction left unmatched. Germline CDR1 and CDR2: MNHEY and SVGAGI. CDR3 residues: CASSYPTGAGNTEAFF. CDR3 bases: TGTGCCAGCAGTTACCCGACAGGGGCAGGGAACACTGAAGCTTTCTTT.

The chain employs TRBV2 and TRBJ2-7; TRBD1 matches at 10 bases. This CDR3 has 15 residues. Germline-derived CDR1 and CDR2 are SNHLY and FYNNEI. V was clipped by 7 bases and J by 10 bases; unmatched bases: 16. In nucleotides, the CDR3 is TGTGCCAGCATCCCACCGGGACAGGGGCTTTTAATTCAGTACTTC. Its translation is CASIPPGQGLLIQYF.

The gene calls are TRBV20-1 and TRBJ2-5, with 9 nucleotides matching TRBD2. V was clipped by 0 bases and J by 14 bases; unmatched bases: 4. The CDR3 contains 11 residues. Germline V gene lookup returns CDR1 DFQATT and CDR2 SNEGSKA (reference sequence). CDR3 loop: CSARESGGTYF. CDR3 DNA sequence: TGCAGTGCTAGAGAGAGCGGGGGGACTTACTTC.

The chain combines TRBV5-1 with TRBJ2-1; 8 bases align to TRBD2. The CDR3 length is 16 residues. Germline loops: CDR1 SGHRS, CDR2 YFSETQ. The V and J ends lost 0 bases and 8 bases, in that order; junction bases with no gene match: 10. CDR3 sequence (DNA): TGCGCCAGCAGCTTGGGCGGGGGGCGCCCTAGGGATGAGCAGTTCTTC. This gives the protein CASSLGGGRPRDEQFF.

The chain links TRBV2 to TRBJ2-7; 10 bases fit TRBD1. Germline loops: CDR1 SNHLY, CDR2 FYNNEI. This CDR3 is built from 14 residues. V was clipped by 7 bases and J by 3 bases; unmatched bases: 6. CDR3 DNA: TGTGCCAGCACCCGGACAGGGGGAGGCTACGAGCAGTACTTC. Protein sequence: CASTRTGGGYEQYF.

The J gene is TRBJ2-6, the V gene TRBV19; perhaps TRBD1 as D (6 bases). Germline V gene lookup returns CDR1 LNHDA and CDR2 SQIVND (reference sequence). The V end was cut by 5 bases, the J end by 0 bases, with 11 bases between. The length of the CDR3 is 16 residues. CDR3 sequence: CASSVKQGSGANVLTF. The CDR3 DNA is TGTGCCAGTAGTGTCAAACAGGGCTCTGGGGCCAACGTCCTGACTTTC.

The V call is TRBV5-1, the J call TRBJ2-7; D gene uncertain. V lost 1 base, J lost 3 bases, and 8 bases lay in between. This CDR3 is built from 13 residues. The germline V gene has CDR1 SGHRS and CDR2 YFSETQ. The CDR3 DNA reads TGCGCCAGCAGCTTGAACAGAAACTACGAGCAGTACTTC. Its translation is CASSLNRNYEQYF.

V usage is TRBV30 and J usage is TRBJ2-5, with 8 bases matching TRBD2. The germline V gene has CDR1 GTSNPN and CDR2 SVGIG (reference sequence). The trim removed 2 bases at V and 5 bases at J, leaving 7 bases unmatched. This CDR3 comprises 14 residues. CDR3 nucleotide sequence: TGTGCCTGGAGTCGAGCGGGAGCGGTTGAGACCCAGTACTTC. Translating gives CAWSRAGAVETQYF.

The rearrangement joins TRBV18 to TRBJ1-3, with D hard to call. Germline CDR1 reads KGHSH; CDR2 reads LQKENI. The CDR3 is 15 amino acids. V gave up 1 base and J gave up 0 bases, with 7 bases separating them. CDR3 sequence reads: CASSPQTDSGNTIYF. CDR3 nucleotides: TGTGCCAGCTCACCACAAACAGACTCTGGAAACACCATATATTTT.

This clone was detected once. The chain carries TRBV6-1 and TRBJ1-6, with 7 bases matching TRBD1. CDR3 length equals 14 residues. V gave up 5 bases and J gave up 5 bases; unmatched junction bases: 3. From germline, CDR1 is MNHNS and CDR2 SASEGT. This chain's CDR3 is CASSPTGHNSPLHF. The CDR3, as DNA: TGTGCCAGCAGTCCGACAGGGCATAATTCACCCCTCCACTTT.

The chain employs TRBV19 and TRBJ1-4; D is unclear. Germline V gene lookup returns CDR1 LNHDA and CDR2 SQIVND (reference sequence). The CDR3 length is 11 residues. V was cut by 3 bases and J by 8 bases, with 4 bases left in between. As DNA, the CDR3 is TGTGCCAGTAGTATTCGGGAAAAACTGTTTTTT. Encoded protein: CASSIREKLFF.

This chain uses TRBV2 with TRBJ2-7; TRBD1 matches 9 bases. This CDR3 has 13 residues. Germline CDR1 SNHLY, CDR2 FYNNEI. Unmatched junction bases numbered 0, after V lost 6 bases and J lost 0 bases. CDR3 protein: CASRDRGSYEQYF. DNA of the CDR3: TGTGCCAGCAGGGACAGGGGCTCCTACGAGCAGTACTTC.

This rearrangement joins TRBV30 to TRBJ2-3, with D tentatively TRBD2 (6 bases). Germline assignment: CDR1 GTSNPN and CDR2 SVGIG (reference sequence). Trimming pared 3 bases from V and 0 bases from J, leaving 13 bases between. The CDR3 totals 15 residues. CDR3 coding DNA: TGTGCCTGGAGGGGGGACTTCTCGAGCACAGATACGCAGTATTTT. Amino acid sequence: CAWRGDFSSTDTQYF. Full variable domain (remainder filled in from reference TRBV30 and TRBJ2-3): SQTIHQWPATLVQPVGSPLSLECTVEGTSNPNLYWYRQAAGRGLQLLFYSVGIGQISSEVPQNLSASRPQDRQFILSSKKLLLSDSGFYLCAWRGDFSSTDTQYFGPGTRLTVL.

The chain joins TRBV4-2 to TRBJ2-5, with 11 bases lining up with TRBD2. Trimming at V came to 3 bases and at J to 4 bases, leaving 10 bases not matched to a gene. CDR1 and CDR2 from the germline V gene are LGHNA and YNFKEQ. The CDR3 consists of 17 residues. CDR3 DNA sequence: TGTGCCAGCAGCCACAATAGCGGGGGGGCCGGGGTAGAGACCCAGTACTTC. It is translated as CASSHNSGGAGVETQYF.

The rearrangement uses TRBV5-4 and TRBJ1-1, with D possibly being TRBD1 (5 bases). The CDR3 consists of 15 residues. The germline CDR1 and CDR2 sequences are SGHNT and YYREEE (reference sequence). Deletions cut 4 bases from V and 5 bases from J, with 18 bases between. The DNA of the CDR3 is TGTGCCAGCAGCGCGATGGGGGGGACTAGGACTGAAGCTTTCTTT. Translated: CASSAMGGTRTEAFF.

The chain uses TRBV5-1 and TRBJ2-1, with 8 positions matching TRBD1. Trimming took 4 bases from V and 3 from J; bases not matched to a gene: 9. Germline CDR1 reads SGHRS; CDR2 reads YFSETQ. The CDR3 totals 16 residues. CDR3: CASSPPGQAFYNEQFF. The CDR3 bases are TGCGCCAGCAGCCCGCCGGGACAGGCCTTCTACAATGAGCAGTTCTTC.